This T cell receptor (beta chain) was recorded in a study of identical twins' blood T cells. The CDR3 has 15 residues. Germline loops: CDR1 SGDLS, CDR2 YYNGEE. As handled by the study authors: Each library had roughly 2 to 4 million CDR3 reads and about 85,000 to nearly 500,000 clonotypes. From the 5' RACE reads, TCRdb called clonotypes with MiXCR, one entry per CDR3 protein. Clone size and V and J calls follow TCRdb, not the original study. This sample has 350,000 to 400,000 distinct CDR3 sequences, with roughly 30% found just once. As concerns this clonotype: Its antigen remains unidentified. A clone one base away is much larger, so this may be a read error.

Points from the study as a whole: Twin similarity might stem from environmental factors, not only genetics. Each donor's most abundant TCRbeta clonotypes shared more CDR3 sequences with her twin than unrelated donors.

The rearrangement uses TRBV9 and TRBJ1-1, with D hard to call. The source is a woman aged 18-55 years in good health. The sequenced material came from PBMCs. The CDR3 sequence: CASSVTSRMNTGAFF. Written as DNA, the CDR3 is TGTGCCAGCAGCGTAACGTCCCGCATGAACACTGGAGCTTTCTTT.